One T cell receptor beta chain is described in this entry. Its antigen is not known. This CDR3 is built from 15 residues. The J segment lost 3 bases and the V segment lost 0 bases, leaving 8 bases of the junction unmatched. Germline V gene lookup returns CDR1 DFQATT and CDR2 SNEGSKA (reference sequence). The data belong to a study of CD8 T cells in ankylosing spondylitis. Study results and limitations: There were earlier reports of some motif variants in reactive arthritis synovial fluid and blood. A CD8+ phenotype characterized the disease-linked clones, which were relatively rare in peripheral blood. About 8 highly homologous variants made up a TCR beta motif, and this motif appeared characteristic of ankylosing spondylitis blood.

TCR beta libraries were made by quantitative 5'-RACE with molecular barcodes. TCRdb recomputed calls from the 5' RACE reads with MiXCR, one row per CDR3 protein. The sample lists 350,000 or so distinct CDR3 sequences; roughly 15% were seen once. The sequence came from a male donor with ankylosing spondylitis or in good health (not recorded which). V usage is TRBV20-1 and J usage is TRBJ2-7, with 7 bases that match TRBD1. Sequencing used blood, either unsorted or a sorted T cell fraction (not recorded which). In nucleotides, the CDR3 is TGCAGTGCTAGAGATGGCAGGGCAGGGGGCTACGAGCAGTACTTC. It specifies CSARDGRAGGYEQYF.